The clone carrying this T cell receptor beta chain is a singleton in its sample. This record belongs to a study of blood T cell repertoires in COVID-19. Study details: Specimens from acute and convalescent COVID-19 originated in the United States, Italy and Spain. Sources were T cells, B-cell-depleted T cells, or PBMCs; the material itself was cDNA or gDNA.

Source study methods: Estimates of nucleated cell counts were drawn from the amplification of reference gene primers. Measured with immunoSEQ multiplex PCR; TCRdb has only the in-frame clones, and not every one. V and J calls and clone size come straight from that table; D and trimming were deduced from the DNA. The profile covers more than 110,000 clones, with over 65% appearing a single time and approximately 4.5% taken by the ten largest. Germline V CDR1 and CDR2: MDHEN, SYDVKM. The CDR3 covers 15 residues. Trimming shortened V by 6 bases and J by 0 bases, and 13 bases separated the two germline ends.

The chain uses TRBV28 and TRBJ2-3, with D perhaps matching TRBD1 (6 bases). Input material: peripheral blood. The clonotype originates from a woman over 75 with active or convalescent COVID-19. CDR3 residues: CASSITGSSTDTQYF. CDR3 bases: TGTGCCAGCAGCATTACAGGGTCTAGCACAGATACGCAGTATTTT.